This TCR beta chain derives from a study of blood T cell repertoires in COVID-19. Turning to the study itself: The analysed material was cDNA or gDNA that came from T cells, B-cell-depleted T cells, or PBMCs.

TCRdb's copy holds only in-frame clones and misses some; the assay was immunoSEQ multiplex PCR. This sample has around 250,000 clones, with 90% to 95% found just once. V was trimmed by 4 bases and J by 3 bases, leaving 13 bases between them. The CDR3 runs to 14 residues. Germline CDR1 and CDR2: SGDLS and YYNGEE. The TCR was taken from a human donor in a cohort exposed to, infected with or recovered from COVID-19 (not recorded which). The donor label of this sample is uncertain. This chain joins TRBV9 and TRBJ1-2; D may be TRBD1 (5 bases). The specimen sequenced was PBMCs or T cells enriched from blood (not recorded which). CDR3: CASSLSDTHYGYTF. The CDR3 DNA is TGTGCCAGCAGCCTATCGGACACCCACTATGGCTACACCTTC.